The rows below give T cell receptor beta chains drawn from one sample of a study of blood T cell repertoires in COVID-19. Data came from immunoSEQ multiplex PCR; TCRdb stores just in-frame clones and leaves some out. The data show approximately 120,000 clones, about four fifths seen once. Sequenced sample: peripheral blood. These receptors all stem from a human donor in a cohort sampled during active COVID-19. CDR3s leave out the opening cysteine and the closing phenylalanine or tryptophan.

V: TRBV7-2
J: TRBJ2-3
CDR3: ASTRSGSTDTQY

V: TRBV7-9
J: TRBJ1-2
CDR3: ASSPQGDGYT

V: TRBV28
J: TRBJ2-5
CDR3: ASSSRRGTVQETQY

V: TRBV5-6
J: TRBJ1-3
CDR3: ASSLLGNTIY

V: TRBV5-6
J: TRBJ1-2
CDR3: ASTRQGSNYGYT

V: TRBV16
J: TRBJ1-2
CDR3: ASSPSRGQGGGYT

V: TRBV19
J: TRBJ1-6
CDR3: ASSTGMNSPLH

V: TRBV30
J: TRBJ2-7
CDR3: ALGQGRYEQY

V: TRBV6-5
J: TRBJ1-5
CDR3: ASSYSNNWPQH

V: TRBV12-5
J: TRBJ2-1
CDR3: ASGANGQGGNEQF

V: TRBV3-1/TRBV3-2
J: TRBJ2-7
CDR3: ASSPCLSGTRKAYEQY

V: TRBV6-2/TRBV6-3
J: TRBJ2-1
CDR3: ASSSGLAGANEQF

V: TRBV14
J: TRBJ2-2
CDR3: ASSRSDWSTGELF

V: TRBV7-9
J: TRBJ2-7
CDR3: ASSSTRGLYEQY